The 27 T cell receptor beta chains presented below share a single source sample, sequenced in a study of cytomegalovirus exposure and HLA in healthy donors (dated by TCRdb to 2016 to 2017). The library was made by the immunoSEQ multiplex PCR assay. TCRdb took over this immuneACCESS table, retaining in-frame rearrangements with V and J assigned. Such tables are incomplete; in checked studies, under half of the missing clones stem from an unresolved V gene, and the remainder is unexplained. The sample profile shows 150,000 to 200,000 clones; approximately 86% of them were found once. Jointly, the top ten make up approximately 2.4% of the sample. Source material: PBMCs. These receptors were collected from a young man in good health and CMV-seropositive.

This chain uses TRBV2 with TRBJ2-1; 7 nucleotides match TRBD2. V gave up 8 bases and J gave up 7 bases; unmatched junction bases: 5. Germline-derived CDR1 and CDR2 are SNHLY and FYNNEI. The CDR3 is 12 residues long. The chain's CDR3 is CASGGDRNEQFF. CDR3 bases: TGTGCCAGCGGGGGGGATCGAAATGAGCAGTTCTTC.

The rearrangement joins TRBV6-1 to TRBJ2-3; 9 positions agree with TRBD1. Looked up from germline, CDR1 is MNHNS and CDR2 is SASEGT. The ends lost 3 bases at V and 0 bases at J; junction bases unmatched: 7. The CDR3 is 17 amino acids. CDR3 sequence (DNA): TGTGCCAGCAGTGACCAAGCCGGGACAGGGAGCACAGATACGCAGTATTTT. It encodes CASSDQAGTGSTDTQYF.

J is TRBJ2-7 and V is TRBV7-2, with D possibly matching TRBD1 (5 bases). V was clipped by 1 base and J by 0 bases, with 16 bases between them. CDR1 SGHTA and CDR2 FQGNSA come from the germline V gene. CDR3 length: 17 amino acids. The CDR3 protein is CASSLVPWQDNSYEQYF. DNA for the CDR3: TGTGCCAGCAGCTTAGTCCCCTGGCAGGACAACTCCTACGAGCAGTACTTC.

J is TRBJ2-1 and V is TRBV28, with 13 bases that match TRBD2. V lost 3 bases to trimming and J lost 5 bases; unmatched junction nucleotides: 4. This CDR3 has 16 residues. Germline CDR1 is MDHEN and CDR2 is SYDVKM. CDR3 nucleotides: TGTGCCAGCAGTTTCGGGGGACTAGCGGGGAACAATGAGCAGTTCTTC. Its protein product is CASSFGGLAGNNEQFF.

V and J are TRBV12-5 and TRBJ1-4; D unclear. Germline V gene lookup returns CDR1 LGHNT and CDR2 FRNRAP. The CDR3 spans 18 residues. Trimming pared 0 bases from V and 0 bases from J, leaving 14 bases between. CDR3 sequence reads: CASGLVLRGSATNEKLFF. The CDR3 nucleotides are TGTGCTAGTGGTTTGGTACTGCGAGGGAGTGCAACTAATGAAAAACTGTTTTTT.

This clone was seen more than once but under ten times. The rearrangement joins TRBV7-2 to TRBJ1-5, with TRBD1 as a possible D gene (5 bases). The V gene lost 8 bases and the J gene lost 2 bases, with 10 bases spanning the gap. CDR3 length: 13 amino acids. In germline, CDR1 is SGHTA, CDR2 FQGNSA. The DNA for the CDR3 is TGTGCCAGCGGAACCAGGGGCAATCAGCCCCAGCATTTT. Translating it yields CASGTRGNQPQHF.

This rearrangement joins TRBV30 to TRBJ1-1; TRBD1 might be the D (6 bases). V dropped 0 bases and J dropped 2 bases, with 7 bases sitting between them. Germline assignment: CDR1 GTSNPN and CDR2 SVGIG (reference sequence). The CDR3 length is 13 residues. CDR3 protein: CAWSVQGNTEAFF. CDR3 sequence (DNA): TGTGCCTGGAGTGTACAGGGAAACACTGAAGCTTTCTTT.

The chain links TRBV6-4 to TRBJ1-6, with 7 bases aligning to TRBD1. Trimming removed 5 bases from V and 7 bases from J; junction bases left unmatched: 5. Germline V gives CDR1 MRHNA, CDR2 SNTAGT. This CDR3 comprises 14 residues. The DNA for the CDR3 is TGTGCCAGCAGTTCCGGGACAGAAAATTCACCCCTCCACTTT. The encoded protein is CASSSGTENSPLHF.

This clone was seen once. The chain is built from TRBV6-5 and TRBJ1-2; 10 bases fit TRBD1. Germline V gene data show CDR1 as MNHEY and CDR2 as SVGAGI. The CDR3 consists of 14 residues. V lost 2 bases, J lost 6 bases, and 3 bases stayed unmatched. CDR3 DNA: TGTGCCAGCAGTTACGACAGGGGGCGCGATGGCTACACCTTC. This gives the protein CASSYDRGRDGYTF.

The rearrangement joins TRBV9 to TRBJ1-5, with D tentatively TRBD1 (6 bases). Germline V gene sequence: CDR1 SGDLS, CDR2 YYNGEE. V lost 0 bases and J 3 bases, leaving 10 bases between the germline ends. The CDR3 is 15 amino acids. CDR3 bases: TGTGCCAGCAGCGTAGAGTCAGGGGTCAATCAGCCCCAGCATTTT. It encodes CASSVESGVNQPQHF.

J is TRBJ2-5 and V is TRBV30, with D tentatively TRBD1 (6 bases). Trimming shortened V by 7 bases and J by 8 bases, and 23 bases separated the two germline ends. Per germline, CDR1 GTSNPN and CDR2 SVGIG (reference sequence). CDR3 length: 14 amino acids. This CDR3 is CAYKPAGAVGTQYF. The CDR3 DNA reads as TGTGCCTACAAGCCGGCAGGGGCGGTTGGTACCCAGTACTTC.

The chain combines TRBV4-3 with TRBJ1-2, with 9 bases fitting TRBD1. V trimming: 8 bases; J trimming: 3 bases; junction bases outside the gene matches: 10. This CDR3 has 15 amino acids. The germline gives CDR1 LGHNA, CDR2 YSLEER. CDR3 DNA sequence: TGCGCCAGCTCACCACAGGGGGCAGGCGACTATGGCTACACCTTC. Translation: CASSPQGAGDYGYTF.

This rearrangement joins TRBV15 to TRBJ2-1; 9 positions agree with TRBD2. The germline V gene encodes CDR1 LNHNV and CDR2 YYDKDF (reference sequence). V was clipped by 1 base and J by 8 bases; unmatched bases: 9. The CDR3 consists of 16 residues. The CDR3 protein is CATSRGPAGGGDEQFF. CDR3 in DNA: TGTGCCACCAGCAGAGGGCCAGCGGGGGGCGGGGATGAGCAGTTCTTC.

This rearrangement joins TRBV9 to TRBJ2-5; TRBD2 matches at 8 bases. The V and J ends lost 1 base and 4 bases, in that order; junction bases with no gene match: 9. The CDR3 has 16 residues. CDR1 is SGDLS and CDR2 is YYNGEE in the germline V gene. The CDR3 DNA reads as TGTGCCAGCAGCGTACCCGGGGAGGGACTAGGAGAGACCCAGTACTTC. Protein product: CASSVPGEGLGETQYF. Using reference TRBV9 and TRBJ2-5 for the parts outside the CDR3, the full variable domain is DSGVTQTPKHLITATGQRVTLRCSPRSGDLSVYWYQQSLDQGLQFLIQYYNGEERAKGNILERFSAQQFPDLHSELNLSSLELGDSALYFCASSVPGEGLGETQYFGPGTRLLVL.

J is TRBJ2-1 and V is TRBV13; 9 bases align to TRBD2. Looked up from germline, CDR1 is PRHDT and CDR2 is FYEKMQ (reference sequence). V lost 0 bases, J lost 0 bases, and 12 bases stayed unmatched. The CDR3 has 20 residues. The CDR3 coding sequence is TGTGCCAGCAGCTTAGGGATAGCGGGGGTTTATGGAAGCTCCTACAATGAGCAGTTCTTC. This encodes CASSLGIAGVYGSSYNEQFF.

The CDR3, as DNA: TGTGCCAGCAGCGCCAGGGGAACTAATGAAAAACTGTTTTTT. As protein: CASSARGTNEKLFF. This chain links TRBV9 with TRBJ1-4; D possibly corresponds to TRBD1 (6 bases). Per germline, CDR1 SGDLS and CDR2 YYNGEE. V lost 3 bases and J 1 base, leaving 7 bases between the germline ends. The CDR3 consists of 14 residues.

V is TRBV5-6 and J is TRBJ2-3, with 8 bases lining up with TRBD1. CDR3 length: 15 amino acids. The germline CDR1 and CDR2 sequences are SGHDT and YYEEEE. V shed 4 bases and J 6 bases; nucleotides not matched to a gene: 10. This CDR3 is CASSDPGQVADTQYF. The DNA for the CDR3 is TGTGCCAGCAGCGACCCGGGACAGGTGGCGGATACGCAGTATTTT.

In nucleotides, the CDR3 is TGTGCCAGCAGCTTAAGGCCGGGTGAAAAACTGTTTTTT. This codes for CASSLRPGEKLFF. J is TRBJ1-4 and V is TRBV11-3, with D hard to call. Deletions cut 2 bases from V and 7 bases from J, with 8 bases between. CDR3 length: 13 residues. CDR1 and CDR2 from the germline V gene are SGHNT and YENEEA. Based on the CDR3 plus reference TRBV11-3 and TRBJ1-4, the full variable domain is EAGVVQSPRYKIIEKKQPVAFWCNPISGHNTLYWYLQNLGQGPELLIRYENEEAVDDSQLPKDRFSAERLKGVDSTLKIQPAELGDSAVYLCASSLRPGEKLFFGSGTQLSVL.

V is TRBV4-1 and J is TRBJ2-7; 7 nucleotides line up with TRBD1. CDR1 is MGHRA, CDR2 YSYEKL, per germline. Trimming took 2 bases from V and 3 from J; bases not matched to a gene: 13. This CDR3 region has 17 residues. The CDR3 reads CASSQLLSRDRFYEQYF. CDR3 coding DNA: TGCGCCAGCAGCCAACTCCTCTCCCGGGACAGATTCTACGAGCAGTACTTC.

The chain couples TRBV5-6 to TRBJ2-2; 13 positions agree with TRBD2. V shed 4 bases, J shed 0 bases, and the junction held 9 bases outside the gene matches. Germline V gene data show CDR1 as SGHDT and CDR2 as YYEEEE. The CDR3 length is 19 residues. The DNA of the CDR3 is TGTGCCAGCAGCCCATCCGGACTAGCGGGGGCCTCGAACACCGGGGAGCTGTTTTTT. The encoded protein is CASSPSGLAGASNTGELFF.

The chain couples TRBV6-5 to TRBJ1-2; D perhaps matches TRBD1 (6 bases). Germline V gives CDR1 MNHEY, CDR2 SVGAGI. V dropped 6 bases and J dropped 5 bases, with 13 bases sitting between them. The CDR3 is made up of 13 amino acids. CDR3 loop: CASSPGTPYGYTF. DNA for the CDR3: TGTGCCAGCAGCCCCGGGACACCGTATGGCTACACCTTC.

For the CDR3, the DNA is TGTGCCAGCAGCTTAGGCGATGGGACAGATAGGTGGGATACGCAGTATTTT. Protein sequence: CASSLGDGTDRWDTQYF. The chain employs TRBV11-3 and TRBJ2-3; 7 bases line up with TRBD1. The CDR3 runs to 17 residues. V lost 1 base and J lost 6; bases outside the gene matches: 13. Germline lookup yields CDR1 SGHNT and CDR2 YENEEA.

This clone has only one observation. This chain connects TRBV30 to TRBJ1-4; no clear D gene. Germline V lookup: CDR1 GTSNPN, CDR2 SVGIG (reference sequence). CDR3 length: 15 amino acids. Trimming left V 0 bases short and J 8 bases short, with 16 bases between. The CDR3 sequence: CAWSVGGRDPEKLFF. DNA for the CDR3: TGTGCCTGGAGTGTAGGCGGCCGGGATCCGGAAAAACTGTTTTTT.

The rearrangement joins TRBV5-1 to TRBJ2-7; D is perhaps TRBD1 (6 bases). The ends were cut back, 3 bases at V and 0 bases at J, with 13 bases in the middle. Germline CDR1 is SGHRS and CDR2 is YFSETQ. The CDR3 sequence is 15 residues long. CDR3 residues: CASSSTGSSSYEQYF. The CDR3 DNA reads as TGCGCCAGCAGCTCCACAGGGTCTAGCTCCTACGAGCAGTACTTC.

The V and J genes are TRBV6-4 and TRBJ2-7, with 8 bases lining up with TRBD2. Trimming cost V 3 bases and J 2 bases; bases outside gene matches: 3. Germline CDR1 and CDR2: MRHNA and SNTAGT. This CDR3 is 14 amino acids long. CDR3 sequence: CASSERAGAYEQYF. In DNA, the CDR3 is TGTGCCAGCAGTGAAAGAGCGGGGGCCTACGAGCAGTACTTC.

CDR3 bases: TGTGCCAGCAGCAAATTCTGGGGGGGCGGCGGGAATTCACCCCTCCACTTT. It codes for CASSKFWGGGGNSPLHF. The chain is built from TRBV5-4 and TRBJ1-6; TRBD1 is a possible D gene (6 bases). Looked up from germline, CDR1 is SGHNT and CDR2 is YYREEE (reference sequence). The CDR3 is 17 amino acids. Trimming cost V 4 bases and J 7 bases, with 21 bases left between them. The whole variable domain, filled in from reference TRBV5-4 and TRBJ1-6, reads ETGVTQSPTHLIKTRGQQVTLRCSSQSGHNTVSWYQQALGQGPQFIFQYYREEENGRGNFPPRFSGLQFPNYSSELNVNALELDDSALYLCASSKFWGGGGNSPLHFGNGTRLTVT.

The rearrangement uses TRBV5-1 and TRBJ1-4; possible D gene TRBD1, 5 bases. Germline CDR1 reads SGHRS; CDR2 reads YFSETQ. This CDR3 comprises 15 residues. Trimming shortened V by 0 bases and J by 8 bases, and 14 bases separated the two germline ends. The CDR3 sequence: CASSLEGRVGEKLFF. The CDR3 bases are TGCGCCAGCAGCTTGGAAGGCAGGGTGGGAGAAAAACTGTTTTTT.